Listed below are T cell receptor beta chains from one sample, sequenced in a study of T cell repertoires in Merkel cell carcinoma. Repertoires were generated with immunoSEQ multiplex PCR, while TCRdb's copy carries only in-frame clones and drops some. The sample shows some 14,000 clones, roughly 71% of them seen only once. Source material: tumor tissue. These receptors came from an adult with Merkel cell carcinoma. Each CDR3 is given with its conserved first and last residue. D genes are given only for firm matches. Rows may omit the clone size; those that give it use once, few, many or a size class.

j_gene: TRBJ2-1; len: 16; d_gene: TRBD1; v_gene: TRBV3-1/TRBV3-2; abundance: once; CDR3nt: TGTGCCAGCAGCCCCAGGACAGGGGGCACCTACAATGAGCAGTTCTTC; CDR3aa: CASSPRTGGTYNEQFF
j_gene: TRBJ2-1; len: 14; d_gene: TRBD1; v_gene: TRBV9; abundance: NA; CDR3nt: TGTGCCAGCAGCCCAGGGGGTGCTTACAATGAGCAGTTCTTC; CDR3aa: CASSPGGAYNEQFF
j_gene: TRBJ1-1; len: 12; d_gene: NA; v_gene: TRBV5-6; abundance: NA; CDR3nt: TGTGCCAGCAGCTTCACAGGGAATGAAGCTTTCTTT; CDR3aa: CASSFTGNEAFF
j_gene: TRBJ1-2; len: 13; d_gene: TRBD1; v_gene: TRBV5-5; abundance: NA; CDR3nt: TGTGCCAGCAGCTTGGGACAGGGGCATGGCTACACCTTC; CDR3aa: CASSLGQGHGYTF
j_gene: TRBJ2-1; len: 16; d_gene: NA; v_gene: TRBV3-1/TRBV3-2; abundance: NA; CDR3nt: TGTGCCAGCAGCCAAGGTAGCGGAGGCCCCTACAATGAGCAGTTCTTC; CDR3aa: CASSQGSGGPYNEQFF
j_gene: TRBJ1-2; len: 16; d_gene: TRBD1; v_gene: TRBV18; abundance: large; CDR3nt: TGTGCCAGCTCCCCGGGACAGGGAGGCTCCGACTATGGCTACACCTTC; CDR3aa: CASSPGQGGSDYGYTF
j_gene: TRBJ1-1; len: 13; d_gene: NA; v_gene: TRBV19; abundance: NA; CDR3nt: TGTGCCAGTAGTACAGCAGCGAACACTGAAGCTTTCTTT; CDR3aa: CASSTAANTEAFF
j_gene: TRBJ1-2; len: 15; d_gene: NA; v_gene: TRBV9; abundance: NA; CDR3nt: TGTGCCAGCAGCGTAGACTCAGGGGCTCTTCGCGGCTACACCTTC; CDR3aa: CASSVDSGALRGYTF
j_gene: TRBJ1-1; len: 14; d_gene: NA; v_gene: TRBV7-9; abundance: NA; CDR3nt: TGTGCCAGCAGCTCGACATACGAAAACACTGAAGCTTTCTTT; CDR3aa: CASSSTYENTEAFF
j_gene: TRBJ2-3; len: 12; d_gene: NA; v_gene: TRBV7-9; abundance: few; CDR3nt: TGTGCCAGCAGCTCACAGGGTGATACGCAGTATTTT; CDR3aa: CASSSQGDTQYF
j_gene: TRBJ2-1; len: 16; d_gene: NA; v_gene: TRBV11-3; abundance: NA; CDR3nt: TGTGCCAGCAGCTTAGGGGCCGGGATGTTCGCTAATGAGCAGTTCTTC; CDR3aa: CASSLGAGMFANEQFF
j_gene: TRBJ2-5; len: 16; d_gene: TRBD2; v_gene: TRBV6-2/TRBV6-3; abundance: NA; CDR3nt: TGTGCCAGCAGTTACCAGCGGGGGGCCGGCTTAGGGACCCAGTACTTC; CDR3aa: CASSYQRGAGLGTQYF
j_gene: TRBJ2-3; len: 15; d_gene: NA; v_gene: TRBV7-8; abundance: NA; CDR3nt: TGTGCCAGCAGCTCCCTGGGGGCTGGCACAGATACGCAGTATTTT; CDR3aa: CASSSLGAGTDTQYF
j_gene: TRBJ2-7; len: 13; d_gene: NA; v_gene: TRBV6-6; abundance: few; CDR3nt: TGTGCCAGCAGTTACGGCAGGGACTACGAGCAGTACTTC; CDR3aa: CASSYGRDYEQYF
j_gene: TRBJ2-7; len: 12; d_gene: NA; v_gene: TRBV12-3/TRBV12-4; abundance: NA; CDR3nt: TGTGCCAGCGGGCTAGATTCCTACGAGCAGTACTTC; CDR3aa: CASGLDSYEQYF
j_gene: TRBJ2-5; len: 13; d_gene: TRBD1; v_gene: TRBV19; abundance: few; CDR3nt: TGTGCCAGTAGTACTCGGGACAGAGAGACCCAGTACTTC; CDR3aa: CASSTRDRETQYF
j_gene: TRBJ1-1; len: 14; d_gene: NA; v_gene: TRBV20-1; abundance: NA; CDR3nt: TGCAGTGCTAGTTTTAGGGGTAAGAACACTGAAGCTTTCTTT; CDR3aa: CSASFRGKNTEAFF
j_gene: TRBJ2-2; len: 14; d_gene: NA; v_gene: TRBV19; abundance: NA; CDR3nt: TGTGCCAGTAGACCTACCGCGAACACCGGGGAGCTGTTTTTT; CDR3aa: CASRPTANTGELFF
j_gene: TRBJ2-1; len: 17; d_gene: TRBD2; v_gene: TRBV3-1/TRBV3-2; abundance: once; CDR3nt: TGTGCCAGCAGCCAAGATACCGGCGGGAGTTCTCACAATGAGCAGTTCTTC; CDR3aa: CASSQDTGGSSHNEQFF
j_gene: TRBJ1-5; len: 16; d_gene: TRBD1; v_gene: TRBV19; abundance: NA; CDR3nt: TGTGCCAGTAGTTCCACCGGGACAGGGTACAATCAGCCCCAGCATTTT; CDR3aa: CASSSTGTGYNQPQHF
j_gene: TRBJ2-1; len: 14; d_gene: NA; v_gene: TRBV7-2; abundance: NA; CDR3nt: TGTGCCAGCAGCTTAAAGGTGGTGGTGAATGAGCAGTTCTTC; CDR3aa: CASSLKVVVNEQFF
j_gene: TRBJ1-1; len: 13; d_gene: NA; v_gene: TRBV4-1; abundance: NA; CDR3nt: TGCGCCAGCAGCCCCCAGAACAGTTTTGAAGCTTTCTTT; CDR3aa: CASSPQNSFEAFF
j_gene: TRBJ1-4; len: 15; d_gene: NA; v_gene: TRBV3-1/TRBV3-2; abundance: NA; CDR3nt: TGTGCCAGCAGCCAGCCGGACAAGCCTAATGAAAAACTGTTTTTT; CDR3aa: CASSQPDKPNEKLFF
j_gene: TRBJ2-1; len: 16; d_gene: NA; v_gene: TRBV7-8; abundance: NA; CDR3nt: TGTGCCAGCAGCTTGGGGGTAGGGGGGTACTACAATGAGCAGTTCTTC; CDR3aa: CASSLGVGGYYNEQFF
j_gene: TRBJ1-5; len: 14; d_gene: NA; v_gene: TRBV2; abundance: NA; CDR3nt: TGTGCCAGCAGCCTAGACGGCTCGGGGCAGCCCCAGCATTTT; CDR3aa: CASSLDGSGQPQHF
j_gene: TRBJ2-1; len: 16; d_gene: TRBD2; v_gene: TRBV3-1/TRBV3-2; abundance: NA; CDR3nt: TGTGCCAGCAGCCCCTACGGGGGGAACTCCTACAATGAGCAGTTCTTC; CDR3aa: CASSPYGGNSYNEQFF
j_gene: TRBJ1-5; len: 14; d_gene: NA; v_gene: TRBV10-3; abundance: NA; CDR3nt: TGTGCCATCTGGACTGGGAGGGATCCTCAGCCCCAGCATTTT; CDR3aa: CAIWTGRDPQPQHF
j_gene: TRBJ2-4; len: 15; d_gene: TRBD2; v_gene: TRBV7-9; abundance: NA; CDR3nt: TGTGCCAGCAGCTTAGAGTTAGCGGGAGTTAACATTCAGTACTTC; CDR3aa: CASSLELAGVNIQYF
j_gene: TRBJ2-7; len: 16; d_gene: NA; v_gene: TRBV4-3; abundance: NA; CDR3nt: TGCGCCAGCAGCCAAGGAATAAGTGTGCCGCCCCACGAGCAGTACTTC; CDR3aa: CASSQGISVPPHEQYF
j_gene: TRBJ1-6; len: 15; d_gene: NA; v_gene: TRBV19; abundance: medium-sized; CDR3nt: TGTGCCAGTAAACGGGAGACAGCCGATAATTCACCCCTCCACTTT; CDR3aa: CASKRETADNSPLHF
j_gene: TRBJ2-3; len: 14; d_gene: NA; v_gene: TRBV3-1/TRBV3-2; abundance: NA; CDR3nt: TGTGCCAGCACCACGGGACTCCTCACAGATACGCAGTATTTT; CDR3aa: CASTTGLLTDTQYF
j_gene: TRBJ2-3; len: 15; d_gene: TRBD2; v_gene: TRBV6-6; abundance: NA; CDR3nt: TGTGCCAGCACCGGACTAGCAGCTCACACAGATACGCAGTATTTT; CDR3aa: CASTGLAAHTDTQYF
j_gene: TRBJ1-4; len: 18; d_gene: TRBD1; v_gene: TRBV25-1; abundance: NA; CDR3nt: TGTGCCAGCAGTGAAGCCAGGGGGAGAAGCAATACTAATGAAAAACTGTTTTTT; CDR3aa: CASSEARGRSNTNEKLFF
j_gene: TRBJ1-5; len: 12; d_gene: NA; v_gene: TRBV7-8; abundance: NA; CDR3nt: TGTGCCAGCAGCTTAGAGGGTCAGCCCCAGCATTTT; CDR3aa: CASSLEGQPQHF
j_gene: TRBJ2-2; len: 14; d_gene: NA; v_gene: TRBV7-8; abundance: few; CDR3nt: TGTGCCAGCAGTAGGGGGGCGAACACCGGGGAGCTGTTTTTT; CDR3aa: CASSRGANTGELFF
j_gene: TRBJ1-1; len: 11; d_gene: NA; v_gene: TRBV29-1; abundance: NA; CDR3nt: TGCAGCGGGGGGTATAACACTGAAGCTTTCTTT; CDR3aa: CSGGYNTEAFF
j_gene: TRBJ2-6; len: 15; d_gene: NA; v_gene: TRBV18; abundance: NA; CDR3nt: TGTGCCAGCTCACCACTAAACTCTGGGGCCAACGTCCTGACTTTC; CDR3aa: CASSPLNSGANVLTF
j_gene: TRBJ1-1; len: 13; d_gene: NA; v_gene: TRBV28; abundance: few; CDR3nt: TGTGCCAGCAGTTTGACAGGGAACACTGAAGCTTTCTTT; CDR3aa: CASSLTGNTEAFF
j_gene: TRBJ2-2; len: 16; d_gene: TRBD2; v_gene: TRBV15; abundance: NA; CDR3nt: TGTGCCACCAGCGTCGAACTAGCGGGAGTTCCCGGGGAGCTGTTTTTT; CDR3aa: CATSVELAGVPGELFF
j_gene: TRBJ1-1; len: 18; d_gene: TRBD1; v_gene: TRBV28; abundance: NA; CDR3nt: TGTGCCAGCAGTTTACCTTTCCGGGGACAGGGATCAGACACTGAAGCTTTCTTT; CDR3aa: CASSLPFRGQGSDTEAFF
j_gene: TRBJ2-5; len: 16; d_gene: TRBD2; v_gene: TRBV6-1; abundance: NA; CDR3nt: TGTGCCAGCAGTGAAGTTATCGGGGGGGCAGGGGAGACCCAGTACTTC; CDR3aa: CASSEVIGGAGETQYF
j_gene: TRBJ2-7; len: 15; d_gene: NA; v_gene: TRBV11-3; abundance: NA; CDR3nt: TGTGCCAGCAGCTTAGATGCTACAGGGTACTACGAGCAGTACTTC; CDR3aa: CASSLDATGYYEQYF
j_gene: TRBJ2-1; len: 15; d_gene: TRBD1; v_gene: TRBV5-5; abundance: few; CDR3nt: TGTGCCAGCAGCTTGGAGGACAGGAGCTACAATGAGCAGTTCTTC; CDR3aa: CASSLEDRSYNEQFF
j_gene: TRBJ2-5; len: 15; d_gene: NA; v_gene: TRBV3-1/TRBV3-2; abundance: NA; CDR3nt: TGTGCCAGCAGCCAAGCCGGAAGCTTACAAGAGACCCAGTACTTC; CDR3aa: CASSQAGSLQETQYF
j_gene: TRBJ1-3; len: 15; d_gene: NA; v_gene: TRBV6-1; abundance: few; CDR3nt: TGTGCCAGCAGTGAAAGGAGACAGGATCGAAACACCATATATTTT; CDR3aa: CASSERRQDRNTIYF
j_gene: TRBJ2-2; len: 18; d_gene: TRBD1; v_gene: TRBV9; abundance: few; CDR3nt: TGTGCCAGCAGCGTAGCCGGGACAGGGGGCGGGACTCCCGGGGAGCTGTTTTTT; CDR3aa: CASSVAGTGGGTPGELFF
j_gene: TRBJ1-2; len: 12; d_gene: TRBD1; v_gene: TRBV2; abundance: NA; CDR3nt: TGTGCCAGTAGGACAGGGGGAGGTGGCTACACCTTC; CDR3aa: CASRTGGGGYTF
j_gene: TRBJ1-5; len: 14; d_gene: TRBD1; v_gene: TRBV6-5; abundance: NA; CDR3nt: TGTGCCAGCAGCGGACAGGTCCACAATCAGCCCCAGCATTTT; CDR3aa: CASSGQVHNQPQHF
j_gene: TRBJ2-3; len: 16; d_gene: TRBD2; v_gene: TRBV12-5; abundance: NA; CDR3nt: TGTGCTAGTGGACCCCGGCGGGGGGCGCGCACAGATACGCAGTATTTT; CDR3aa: CASGPRRGARTDTQYF
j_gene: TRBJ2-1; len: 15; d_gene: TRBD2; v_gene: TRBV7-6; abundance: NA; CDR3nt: TGTGCCAGCAGCTCTGAGCGGGGAGCAATAAATGAGCAGTTCTTC; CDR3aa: CASSSERGAINEQFF
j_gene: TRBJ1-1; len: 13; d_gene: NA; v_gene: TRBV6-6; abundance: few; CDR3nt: TGTGCCAGCAGGGGGGGGATGAACACTGAAGCTTTCTTT; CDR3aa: CASRGGMNTEAFF
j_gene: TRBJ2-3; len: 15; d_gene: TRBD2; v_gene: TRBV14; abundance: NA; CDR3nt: TGTGCCAGCAGCCCGTGGGGAGGGGGCACAGATACGCAGTATTTT; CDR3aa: CASSPWGGGTDTQYF
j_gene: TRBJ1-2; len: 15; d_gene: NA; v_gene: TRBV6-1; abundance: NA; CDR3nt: TGTGCCAGCAGTGAATGGGCTCTCCTGGGGTATGGCTACACCTTC; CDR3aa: CASSEWALLGYGYTF
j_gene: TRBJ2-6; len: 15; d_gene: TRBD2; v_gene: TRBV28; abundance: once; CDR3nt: TGTGCCAGCAGTTGGGGGGGCTCTGGGGCCAACGTCCTGACTTTC; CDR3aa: CASSWGGSGANVLTF
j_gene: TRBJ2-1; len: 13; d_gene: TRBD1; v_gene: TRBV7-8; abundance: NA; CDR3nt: TGTGCCAGCAGCGTTGGGACAGCCTATGAGCAGTTCTTC; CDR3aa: CASSVGTAYEQFF
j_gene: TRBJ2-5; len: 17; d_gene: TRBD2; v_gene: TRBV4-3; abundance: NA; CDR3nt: TGCGCCAGCAGCCCATCTAGTCGGATAGCGGGTATGGAGACCCAGTACTTC; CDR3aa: CASSPSSRIAGMETQYF
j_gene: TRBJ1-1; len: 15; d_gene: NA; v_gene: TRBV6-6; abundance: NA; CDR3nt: TGTGCCAGCAGTTACACCGGGGCTGGGGACACTGAAGCTTTCTTT; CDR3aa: CASSYTGAGDTEAFF
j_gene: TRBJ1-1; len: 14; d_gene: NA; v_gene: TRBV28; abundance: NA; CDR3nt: TGTGCCAGCAGTCGACAGGACATGAACACTGAAGCTTTCTTT; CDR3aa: CASSRQDMNTEAFF
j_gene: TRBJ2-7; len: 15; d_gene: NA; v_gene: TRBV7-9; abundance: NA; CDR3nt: TGTGCCAGCAGCTTGCAAAGCCCCGCTTCCGACGAGCAGTACTTC; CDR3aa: CASSLQSPASDEQYF
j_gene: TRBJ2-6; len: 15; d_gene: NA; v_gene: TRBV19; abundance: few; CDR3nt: TGTGCCAGTAGTATTGCAAGCTCTGGGGCCAACGTCCTGACTTTC; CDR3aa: CASSIASSGANVLTF